This record covers a single TCR beta chain. What it binds is unknown. The assay was immunoSEQ multiplex PCR, and TCRdb's table has in-frame clones only and misses some. The sample carries 200,000 to 300,000 clones, 80% to 95% recorded once. This sample is drawn from a study of cytomegalovirus exposure and HLA in healthy donors. Study-level findings and limits: Some public TCRs appeared in many individuals, while most sequences were rare.

The length of the CDR3 is 13 residues. Trimming took off 2 bases at V and 4 bases at J, with 8 bases between the two ends. Per germline, CDR1 ENHRY and CDR2 SYGVKD. The V gene is TRBV10-3, the J gene TRBJ1-2, with D perhaps matching TRBD1 (6 bases). Sequencing used PBMCs. This receptor was taken from a woman aged 30 to 39 in good health and CMV-seronegative. The DNA of the CDR3 is TGTGCCATCAGTGAGGAACAGGGCTATGGCTACACCTTC. It yields the protein CAISEEQGYGYTF.